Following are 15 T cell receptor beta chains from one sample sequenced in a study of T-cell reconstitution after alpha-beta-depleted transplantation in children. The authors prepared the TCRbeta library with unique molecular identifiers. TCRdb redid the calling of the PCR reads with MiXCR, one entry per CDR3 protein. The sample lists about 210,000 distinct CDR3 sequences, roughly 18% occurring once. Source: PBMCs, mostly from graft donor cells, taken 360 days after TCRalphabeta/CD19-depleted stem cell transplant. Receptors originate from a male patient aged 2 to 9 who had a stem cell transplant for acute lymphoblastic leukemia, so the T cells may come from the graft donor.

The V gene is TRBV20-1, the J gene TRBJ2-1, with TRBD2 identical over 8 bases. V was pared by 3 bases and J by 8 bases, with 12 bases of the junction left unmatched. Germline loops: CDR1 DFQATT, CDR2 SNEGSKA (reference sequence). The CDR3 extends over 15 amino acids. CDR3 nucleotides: TGCAGTGCTAGCAAGATAGCGGGGACCTCGGATGAGCAGTTCTTC. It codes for CSASKIAGTSDEQFF.

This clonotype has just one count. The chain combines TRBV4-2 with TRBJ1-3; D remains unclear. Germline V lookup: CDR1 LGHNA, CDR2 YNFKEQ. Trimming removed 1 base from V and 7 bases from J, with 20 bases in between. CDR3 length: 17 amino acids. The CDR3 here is CASSQGVPGQVGNTIYF. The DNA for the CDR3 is TGTGCCAGCAGCCAAGGAGTTCCCGGGCAGGTCGGGAACACCATATATTTT.

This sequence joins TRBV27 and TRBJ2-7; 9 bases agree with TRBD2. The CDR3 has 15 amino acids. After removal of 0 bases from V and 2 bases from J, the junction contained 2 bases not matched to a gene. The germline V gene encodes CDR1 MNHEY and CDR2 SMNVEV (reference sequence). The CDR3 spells CASSLSLAGTYEQYF. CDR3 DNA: TGTGCCAGCAGTTTATCGCTAGCGGGAACCTACGAGCAGTACTTC.

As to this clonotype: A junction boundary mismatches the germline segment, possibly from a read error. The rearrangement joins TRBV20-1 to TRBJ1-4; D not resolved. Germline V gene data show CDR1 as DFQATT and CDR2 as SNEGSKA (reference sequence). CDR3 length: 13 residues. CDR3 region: CSARGPSEEKLFF. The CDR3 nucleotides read TGCAGTGCCAGAGGTCCCTCCGAGGAAAAACTGTTTTTT.

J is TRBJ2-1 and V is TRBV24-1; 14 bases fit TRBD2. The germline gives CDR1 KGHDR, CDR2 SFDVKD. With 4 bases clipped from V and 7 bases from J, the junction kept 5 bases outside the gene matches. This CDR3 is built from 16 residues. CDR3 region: CATSDMTSGGANEQFF. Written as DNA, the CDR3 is TGTGCCACCAGTGACATGACTAGCGGGGGGGCGAATGAGCAGTTCTTC.

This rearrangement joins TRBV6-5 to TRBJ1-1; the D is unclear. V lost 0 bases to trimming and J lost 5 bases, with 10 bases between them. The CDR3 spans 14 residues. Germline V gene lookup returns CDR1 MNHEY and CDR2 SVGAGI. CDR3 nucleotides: TGTGCCAGCAGTTACTCGAACCGGGGAACTGAAGCTTTCTTT. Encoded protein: CASSYSNRGTEAFF.

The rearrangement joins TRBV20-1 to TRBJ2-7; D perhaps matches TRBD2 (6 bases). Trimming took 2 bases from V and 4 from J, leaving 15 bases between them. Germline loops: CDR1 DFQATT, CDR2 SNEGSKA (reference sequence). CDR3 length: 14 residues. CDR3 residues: CSARLQGLPYEQYF. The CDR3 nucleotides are TGCAGTGCTAGACTTCAAGGACTACCTTACGAGCAGTACTTC.

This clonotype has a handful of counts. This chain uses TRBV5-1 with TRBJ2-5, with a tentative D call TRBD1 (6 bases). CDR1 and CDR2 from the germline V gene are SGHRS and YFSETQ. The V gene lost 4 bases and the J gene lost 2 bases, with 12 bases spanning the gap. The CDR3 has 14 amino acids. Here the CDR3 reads CASSTRTAQETQYF. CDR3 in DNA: TGCGCCAGCAGCACAAGGACAGCTCAAGAGACCCAGTACTTC.

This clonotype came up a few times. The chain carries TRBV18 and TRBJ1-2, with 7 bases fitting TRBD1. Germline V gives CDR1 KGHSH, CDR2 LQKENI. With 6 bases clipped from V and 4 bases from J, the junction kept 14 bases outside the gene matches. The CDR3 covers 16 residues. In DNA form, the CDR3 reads TGTGCCAGCTCGCCGATGAGGGACAGTTCCTTCTATGGCTACACCTTC. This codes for CASSPMRDSSFYGYTF.

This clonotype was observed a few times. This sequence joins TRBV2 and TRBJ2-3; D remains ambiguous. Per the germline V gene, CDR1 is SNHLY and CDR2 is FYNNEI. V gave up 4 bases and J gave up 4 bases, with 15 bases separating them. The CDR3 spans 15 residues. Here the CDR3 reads CASSVGDSVADTQYF. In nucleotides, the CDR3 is TGTGCCAGCAGTGTTGGAGATAGTGTTGCAGATACGCAGTATTTT.

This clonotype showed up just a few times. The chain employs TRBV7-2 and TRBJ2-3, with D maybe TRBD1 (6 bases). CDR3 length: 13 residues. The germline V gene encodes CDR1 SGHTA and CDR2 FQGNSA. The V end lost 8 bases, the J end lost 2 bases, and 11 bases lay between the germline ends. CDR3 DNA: TGTGCCAGCTGGACAGTTGACACAGATACGCAGTATTTT. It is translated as CASWTVDTDTQYF.

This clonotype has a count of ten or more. CDR3 protein: CASSQVGQGAGELFF. DNA of the CDR3: TGCGCCAGCAGCCAAGTTGGCCAGGGTGCCGGGGAGCTGTTTTTT. The V and J genes are TRBV4-1 and TRBJ2-2, with a tentative D call TRBD1 (5 bases). Germline V gene sequence: CDR1 MGHRA, CDR2 YSYEKL. Trimming shortened V by 1 base and J by 6 bases, and 12 bases separated the two germline ends. This CDR3 contains 15 residues.

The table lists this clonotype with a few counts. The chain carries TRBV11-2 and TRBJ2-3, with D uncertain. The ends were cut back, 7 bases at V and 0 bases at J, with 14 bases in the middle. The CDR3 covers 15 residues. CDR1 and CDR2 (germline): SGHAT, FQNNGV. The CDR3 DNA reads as TGTGCCAGCACCCCTTTCGCGGTCAGCACAGATACGCAGTATTTT. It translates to CASTPFAVSTDTQYF.

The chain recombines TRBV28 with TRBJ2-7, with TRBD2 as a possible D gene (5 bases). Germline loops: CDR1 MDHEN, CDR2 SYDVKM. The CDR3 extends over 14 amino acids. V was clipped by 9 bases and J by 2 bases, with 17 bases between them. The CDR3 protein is CARTLSDGTYEQYF. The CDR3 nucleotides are TGTGCCAGGACTTTATCGGACGGGACCTACGAGCAGTACTTC.

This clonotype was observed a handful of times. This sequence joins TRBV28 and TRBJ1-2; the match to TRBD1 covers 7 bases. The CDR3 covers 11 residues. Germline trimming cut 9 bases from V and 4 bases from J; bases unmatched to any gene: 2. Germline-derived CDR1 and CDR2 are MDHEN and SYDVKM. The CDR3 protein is CASQGGYGYTF. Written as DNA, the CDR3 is TGTGCCAGTCAGGGGGGCTATGGCTACACCTTC.